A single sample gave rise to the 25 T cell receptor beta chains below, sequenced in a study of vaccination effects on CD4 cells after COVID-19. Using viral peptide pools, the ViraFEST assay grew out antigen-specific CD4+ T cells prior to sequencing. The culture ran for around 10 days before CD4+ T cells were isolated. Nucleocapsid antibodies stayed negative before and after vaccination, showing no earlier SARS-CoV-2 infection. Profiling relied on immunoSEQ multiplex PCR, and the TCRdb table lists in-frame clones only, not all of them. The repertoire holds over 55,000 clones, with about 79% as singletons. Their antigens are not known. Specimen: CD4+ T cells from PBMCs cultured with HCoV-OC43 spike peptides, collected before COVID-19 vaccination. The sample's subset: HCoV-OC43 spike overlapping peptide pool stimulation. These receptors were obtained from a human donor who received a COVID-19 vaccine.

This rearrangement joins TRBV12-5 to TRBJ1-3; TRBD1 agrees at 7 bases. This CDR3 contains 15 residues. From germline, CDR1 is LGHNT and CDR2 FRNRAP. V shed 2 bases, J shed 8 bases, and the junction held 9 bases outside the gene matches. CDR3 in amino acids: CASGLLRQGADTIYF. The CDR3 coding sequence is TGTGCTAGTGGTTTGCTCCGACAGGGAGCGGACACCATATATTTT.

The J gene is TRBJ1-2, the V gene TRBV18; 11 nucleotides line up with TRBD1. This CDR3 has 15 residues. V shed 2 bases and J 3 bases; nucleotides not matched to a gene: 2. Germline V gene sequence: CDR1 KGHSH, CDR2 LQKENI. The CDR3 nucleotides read TGTGCCAGCTCACCAGGGACAGGGGGTGACTATGGCTACACCTTC. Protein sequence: CASSPGTGGDYGYTF.

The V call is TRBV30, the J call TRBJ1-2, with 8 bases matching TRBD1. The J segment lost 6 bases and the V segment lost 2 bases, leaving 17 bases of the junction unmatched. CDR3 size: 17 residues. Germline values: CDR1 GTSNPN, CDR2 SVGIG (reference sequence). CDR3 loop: CAWSTPLGQGFVDGYTF. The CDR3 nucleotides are TGTGCCTGGAGTACCCCCCTAGGACAGGGCTTCGTTGATGGCTACACCTTC.

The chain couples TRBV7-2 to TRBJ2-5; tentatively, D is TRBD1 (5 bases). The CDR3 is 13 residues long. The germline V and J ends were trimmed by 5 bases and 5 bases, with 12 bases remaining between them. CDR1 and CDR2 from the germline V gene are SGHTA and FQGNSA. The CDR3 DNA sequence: TGTGCCAGCAGCCCCAGGGTTACGGAGACCCAGTACTTC. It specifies CASSPRVTETQYF.

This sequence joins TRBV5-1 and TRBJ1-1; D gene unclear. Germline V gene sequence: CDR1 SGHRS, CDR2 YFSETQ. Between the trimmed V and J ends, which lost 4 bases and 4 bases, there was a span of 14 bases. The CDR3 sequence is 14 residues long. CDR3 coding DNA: TGCGCCAGCAGCCCGTTGAGTGGGGTCACTGAAGCTTTCTTT. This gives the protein CASSPLSGVTEAFF.

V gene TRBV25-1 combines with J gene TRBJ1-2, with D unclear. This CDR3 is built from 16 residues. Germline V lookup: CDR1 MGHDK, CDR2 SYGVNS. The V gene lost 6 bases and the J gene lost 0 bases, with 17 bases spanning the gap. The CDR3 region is CASSETNHRTNYGYTF. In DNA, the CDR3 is TGTGCCAGCAGCGAGACAAATCATAGGACTAACTATGGCTACACCTTC.

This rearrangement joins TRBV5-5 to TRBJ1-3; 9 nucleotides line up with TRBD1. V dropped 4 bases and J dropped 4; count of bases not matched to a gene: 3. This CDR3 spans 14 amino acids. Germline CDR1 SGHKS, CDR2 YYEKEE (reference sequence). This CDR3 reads CASSVTGGGNTIYF. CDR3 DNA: TGTGCCAGCAGCGTGACAGGGGGAGGAAACACCATATATTTT.

The CDR3 is CASSLARSNVRETQYF. In nucleotides, the CDR3 is TGTGCCAGCAGCTTGGCCAGATCGAACGTTCGAGAGACCCAGTACTTC. The chain joins TRBV7-2 to TRBJ2-5; D ambiguous. Germline CDR1 SGHTA, CDR2 FQGNSA. V dropped 3 bases and J dropped 4 bases, with 18 bases sitting between them. This CDR3 is 16 amino acids long.

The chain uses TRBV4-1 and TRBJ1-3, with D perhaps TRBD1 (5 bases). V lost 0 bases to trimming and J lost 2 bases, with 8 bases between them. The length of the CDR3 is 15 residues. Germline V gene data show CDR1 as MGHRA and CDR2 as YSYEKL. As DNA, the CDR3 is TGCGCCAGCAGCCAAGATGGGGGGACTGGAAACACCATATATTTT. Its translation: CASSQDGGTGNTIYF.

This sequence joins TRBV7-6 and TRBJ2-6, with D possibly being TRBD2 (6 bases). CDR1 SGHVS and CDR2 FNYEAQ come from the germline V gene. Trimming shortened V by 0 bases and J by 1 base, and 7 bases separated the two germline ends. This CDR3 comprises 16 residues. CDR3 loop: CASSLAAGSGANVLTF. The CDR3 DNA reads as TGTGCCAGCAGCTTAGCGGCGGGATCTGGGGCCAACGTCCTGACTTTC.

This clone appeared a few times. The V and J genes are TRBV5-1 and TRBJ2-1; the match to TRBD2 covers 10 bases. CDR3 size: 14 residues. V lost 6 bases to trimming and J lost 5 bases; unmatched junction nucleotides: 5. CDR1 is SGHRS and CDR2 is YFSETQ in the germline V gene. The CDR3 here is CASKASGGDNEQFF. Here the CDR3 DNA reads TGCGCCAGCAAGGCTAGCGGGGGAGACAATGAGCAGTTCTTC.

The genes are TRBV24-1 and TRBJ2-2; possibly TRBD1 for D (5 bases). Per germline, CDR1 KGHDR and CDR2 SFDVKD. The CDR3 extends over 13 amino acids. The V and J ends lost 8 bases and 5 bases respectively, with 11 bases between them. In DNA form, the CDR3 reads TGTGCCACCACCGCAGGGTTAACCGGGGAGCTGTTTTTT. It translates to CATTAGLTGELFF.

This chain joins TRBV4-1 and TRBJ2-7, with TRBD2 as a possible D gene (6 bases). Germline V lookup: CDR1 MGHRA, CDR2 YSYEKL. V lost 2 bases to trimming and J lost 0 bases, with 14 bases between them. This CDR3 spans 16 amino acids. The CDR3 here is CASSQHLGGISYEQYV. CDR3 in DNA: TGCGCCAGCAGCCAACACCTAGGAGGGATCTCCTACGAGCAGTACGTC.

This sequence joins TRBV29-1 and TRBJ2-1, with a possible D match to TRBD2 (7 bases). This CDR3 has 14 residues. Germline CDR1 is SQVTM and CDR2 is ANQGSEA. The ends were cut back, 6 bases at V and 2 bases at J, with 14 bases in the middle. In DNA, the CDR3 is TGCAGCGTCCGGCGGGGGCCAGCCTACAATGAGCAGTTCTTC. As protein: CSVRRGPAYNEQFF.

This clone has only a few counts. For the CDR3, the DNA is TGCGCCAGCAGAAGGACAGGGGAGTCCGGGGAGCTGTTTTTT. It specifies CASRRTGESGELFF. This chain connects TRBV10-1 to TRBJ2-2, with 9 nucleotides matching TRBD1. Germline values: CDR1 WNHNN, CDR2 SYGVQD (reference sequence). The V segment lost 6 bases and the J segment 6 bases; nucleotides outside the gene matches: 5. The CDR3 extends over 14 amino acids.

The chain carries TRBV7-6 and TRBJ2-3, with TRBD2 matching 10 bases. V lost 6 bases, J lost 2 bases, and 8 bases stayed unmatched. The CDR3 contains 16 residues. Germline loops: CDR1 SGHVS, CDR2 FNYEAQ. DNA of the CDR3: TGTGCCAGCAGTCTCCTAGCGGGGGCGACCACAGATACGCAGTATTTT. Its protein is CASSLLAGATTDTQYF.

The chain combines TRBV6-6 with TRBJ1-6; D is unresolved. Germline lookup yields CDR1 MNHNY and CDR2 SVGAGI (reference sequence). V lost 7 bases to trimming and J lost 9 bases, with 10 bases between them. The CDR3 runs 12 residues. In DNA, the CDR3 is TGTGCCAGCAATGGAGTTCGTTCACCCCTCCACTTT. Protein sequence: CASNGVRSPLHF.

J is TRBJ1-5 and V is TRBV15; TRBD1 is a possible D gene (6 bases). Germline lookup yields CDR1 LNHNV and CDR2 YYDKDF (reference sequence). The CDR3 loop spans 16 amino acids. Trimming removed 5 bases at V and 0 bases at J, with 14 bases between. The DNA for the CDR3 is TGTGCCACCAGCCGCCTCACAGGGTTTAGCAATCAGCCCCAGCATTTT. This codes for CATSRLTGFSNQPQHF.

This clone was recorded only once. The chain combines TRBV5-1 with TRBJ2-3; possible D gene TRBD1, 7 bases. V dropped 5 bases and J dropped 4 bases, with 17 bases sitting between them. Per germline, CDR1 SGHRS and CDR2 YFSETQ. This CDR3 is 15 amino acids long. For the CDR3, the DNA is TGCGCCAGCAGTCTGGAGGGGGCGCGAGCAGATACGCAGTATTTT. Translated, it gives CASSLEGARADTQYF.

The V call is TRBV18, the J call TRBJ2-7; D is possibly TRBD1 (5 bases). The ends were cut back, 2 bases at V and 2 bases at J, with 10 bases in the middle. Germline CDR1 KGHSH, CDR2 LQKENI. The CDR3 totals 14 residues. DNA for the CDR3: TGTGCCAGCTCACCATCGACAGAGCCCTACGAGCAGTACGTC. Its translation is CASSPSTEPYEQYV.

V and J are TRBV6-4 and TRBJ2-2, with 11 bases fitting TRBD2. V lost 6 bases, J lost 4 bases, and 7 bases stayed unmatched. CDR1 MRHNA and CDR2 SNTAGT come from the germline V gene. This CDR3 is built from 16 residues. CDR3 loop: CASSSSGGIGTGELFF. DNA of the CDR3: TGTGCCAGCAGCTCTAGCGGGGGGATTGGCACCGGGGAGCTGTTTTTT.

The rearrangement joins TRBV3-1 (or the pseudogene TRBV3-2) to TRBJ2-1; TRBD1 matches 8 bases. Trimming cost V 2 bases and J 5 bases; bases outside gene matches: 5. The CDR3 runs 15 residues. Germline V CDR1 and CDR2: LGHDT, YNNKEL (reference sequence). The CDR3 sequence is CASSQWDRNNNEQFF. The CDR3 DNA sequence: TGTGCCAGCAGCCAATGGGACAGGAACAACAATGAGCAGTTCTTC.

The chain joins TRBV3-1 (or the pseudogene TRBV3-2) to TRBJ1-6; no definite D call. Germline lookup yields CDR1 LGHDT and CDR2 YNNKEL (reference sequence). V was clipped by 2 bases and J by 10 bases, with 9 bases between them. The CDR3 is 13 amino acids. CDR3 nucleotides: TGTGCCAGCAGCCAAATTCTCGGCTCACCCCTCCACTTT. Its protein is CASSQILGSPLHF.

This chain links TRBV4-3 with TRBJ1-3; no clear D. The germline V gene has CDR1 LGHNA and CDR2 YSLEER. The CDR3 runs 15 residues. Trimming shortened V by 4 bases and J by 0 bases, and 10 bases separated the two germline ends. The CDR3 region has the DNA TGCGCCAGCAGCCCACAACACTACTCTGGAAACACCATATATTTT. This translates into CASSPQHYSGNTIYF.

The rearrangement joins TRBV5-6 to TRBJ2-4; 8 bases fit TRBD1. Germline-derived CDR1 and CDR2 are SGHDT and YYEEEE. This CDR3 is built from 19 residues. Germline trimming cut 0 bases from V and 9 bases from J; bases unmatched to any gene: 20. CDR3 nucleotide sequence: TGTGCCAGCAGCTTGGCGCCCTATAGACAGGGGTCCGGGCATGGCATTCAGTACTTC. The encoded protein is CASSLAPYRQGSGHGIQYF.